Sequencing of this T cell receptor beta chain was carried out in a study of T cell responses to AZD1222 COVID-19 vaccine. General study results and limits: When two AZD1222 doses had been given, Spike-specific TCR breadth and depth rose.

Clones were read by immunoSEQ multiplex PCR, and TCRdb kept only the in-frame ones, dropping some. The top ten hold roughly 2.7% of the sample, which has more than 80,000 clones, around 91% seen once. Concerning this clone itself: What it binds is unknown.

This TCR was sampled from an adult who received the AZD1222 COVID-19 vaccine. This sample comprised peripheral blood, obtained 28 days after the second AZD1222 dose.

CDR3 sequence reads: CASSRRTGVNTEAFF. The CDR3 DNA reads TGCGCCAGCAGTCGTAGGACAGGGGTTAACACTGAAGCTTTCTTT. V is TRBV23-1 and J is TRBJ1-1, with 9 bases identical to TRBD1. TRBV23-1 is an ORF; its function is uncertain. This CDR3 has 15 amino acids. V lost 4 bases, J lost 2 bases, and 5 bases stayed unmatched.